Listed below are T cell receptor beta chains from one sample, sequenced in a study of blood T cells in healthy people across ages. TCRdb redid the calling of the 5' RACE reads with MiXCR, one entry per CDR3 protein. This table holds some 900,000 distinct CDR3 sequences, about 44% found once. Sequencing was performed on blood. These receptors were obtained from a man aged 25-45 years in good health. Each CDR3 is given with its conserved first and last residue. The D gene is left open where the match is weak. Size tells how often a clone was seen (once, few, many) or the class of an expanded clone, and some rows leave it out.

d_gene	abundance	v_gene	j_gene	CDR3aa	CDR3nt
NA	few	TRBV5-1	TRBJ2-1	CASSLVSGNNEQFF	TGCGCCAGCAGCTTGGTTTCAGGGAATAATGAGCAGTTCTTC
NA	NA	TRBV5-6	TRBJ2-7	CASSLAGLYEQYF	TGTGCCAGCAGCTTGGCCGGCCTCTACGAGCAGTACTTC
TRBD2	NA	TRBV5-1	TRBJ2-3	CASSPDTSGLTDTQYF	TGCGCCAGCAGCCCAGATACTAGCGGCCTCACAGATACGCAGTATTTT
NA	NA	TRBV6-5	TRBJ1-2	CASSSRQTANYGYTF	TGTGCCAGCAGTTCCAGACAAACAGCTAACTATGGCTACACCTTC
TRBD2	many	TRBV12-3/TRBV12-4	TRBJ2-3	CASSSKASGGANTQYF	TGTGCCAGCAGTTCCAAAGCGAGCGGGGGGGCAAATACGCAGTATTTT
NA	once	TRBV12-3/TRBV12-4	TRBJ2-2	CASSRTGTNTGELFF	TGTGCCAGCAGTCGGACTGGGACGAACACCGGGGAGCTGTTTTTT
NA	NA	TRBV5-1	TRBJ2-1	CASSLAGNSNNEQFF	TGCGCCAGCAGCTTGGCGGGAAACTCTAACAATGAGCAGTTCTTC
NA	NA	TRBV5-1	TRBJ1-1	CASRGADTEAFF	TGCGCCAGCAGAGGGGCAGACACTGAAGCTTTCTTT
TRBD1	NA	TRBV20-1	TRBJ2-5	CSAMSRDRGGREQYF	TGCAGTGCAATGTCCCGGGACAGGGGCGGAAGAGAGCAGTACTTC
NA	NA	TRBV29-1	TRBJ2-5	CSVELGPRPNEQYF	TGCAGCGTTGAGTTGGGGCCGAGACCGAATGAGCAGTACTTC
NA	NA	TRBV12-3/TRBV12-4	TRBJ1-4	CASSFADKDEKLFF	TGTGCCAGCAGTTTTGCCGACAAGGATGAAAAACTGTTTTTT
NA	many	TRBV10-3	TRBJ2-5	CAISESNREQETQYF	TGTGCCATCAGTGAGTCGAACAGGGAGCAAGAGACCCAGTACTTC
TRBD1	few	TRBV24-1	TRBJ2-3	CATSDLDRDTDTQYF	TGTGCCACCAGTGACCTGGACAGGGACACAGATACGCAGTATTTT
NA	many	TRBV7-2	TRBJ2-7	CASSSSASYEQYF	TGTGCCAGCAGCTCAAGCGCCTCCTACGAGCAGTACTTC
TRBD1	NA	TRBV6-6	TRBJ1-5	CASSFKRDRDSNQPQHF	TGTGCCAGCAGTTTCAAACGGGACAGGGATAGCAATCAGCCCCAGCATTTT
NA	NA	TRBV12-3/TRBV12-4	TRBJ2-1	CASRGRGNEQFF	TGTGCCAGCAGGGGCCGGGGGAATGAGCAGTTCTTC
TRBD2	NA	TRBV28	TRBJ2-3	CASSLLAGAFTDTQYF	TGTGCCAGCAGTTTGCTAGCGGGGGCCTTCACAGATACGCAGTATTTT
TRBD2	few	TRBV20-1	TRBJ2-7	CSASQTSGGIYEQYF	TGCAGTGCTAGTCAGACTAGCGGGGGAATCTACGAGCAGTACTTC
TRBD1	few	TRBV12-3/TRBV12-4	TRBJ1-2	CASRPDRGNYGYTF	TGTGCCAGCAGGCCGGACAGGGGAAACTATGGCTACACCTTC
NA	NA	TRBV4-2	TRBJ2-5	CASSQAGALQETQYF	TGTGCCAGCAGCCAAGCCGGGGCCCTTCAAGAGACCCAGTACTTC
NA	NA	TRBV6-2/TRBV6-3	TRBJ1-1	CASSPTRLTGIGTEAFF	TGTGCCAGCAGCCCCACACGACTAACAGGGATAGGCACTGAAGCTTTCTTT
TRBD1	NA	TRBV10-3	TRBJ2-7	CAIRVGTDLSEQYF	TGTGCCATCAGGGTCGGGACAGACCTTTCCGAGCAGTACTTC
TRBD1	once	TRBV4-1	TRBJ2-3	CASRRTGVFDRQYF	TGCGCCAGCAGGCGGACAGGGGTTTTCGATAGGCAGTATTTT
TRBD1	few	TRBV7-3	TRBJ2-1	CASSLFRQGNEQFF	TGTGCCAGCAGCTTATTCAGACAGGGCAATGAGCAGTTCTTC
NA	many	TRBV10-3	TRBJ2-5	CATATGEETQYF	TGTGCCACCGCAACTGGGGAAGAGACCCAGTACTTC
NA	NA	TRBV28	TRBJ1-5	CASSLHRANQPQHF	TGTGCCAGCAGTTTACACCGGGCCAATCAGCCCCAGCATTTT
NA	NA	TRBV6-1	TRBJ2-5	CASSEALRTQETQYF	TGTGCCAGCAGTGAAGCGCTTCGGACCCAAGAGACCCAGTACTTC
NA	NA	TRBV7-8	TRBJ2-7	CASSLEAFTYEQYF	TGTGCCAGCAGCTTAGAAGCCTTTACCTACGAGCAGTACTTC
NA	NA	TRBV19	TRBJ2-6	CASSTEGGSGANVLTF	TGTGCCAGTAGTACCGAGGGGGGATCTGGGGCCAACGTCCTGACTTTC
TRBD1	NA	TRBV12-3/TRBV12-4	TRBJ1-5	CASKTGGGQPQHF	TGTGCCAGCAAGACAGGGGGGGGTCAGCCCCAGCATTTT
NA	NA	TRBV6-4	TRBJ2-7	CASSGGSSYNEQYF	TGTGCCAGCAGTGGCGGAAGCTCCTACAATGAGCAGTACTTC
TRBD1	NA	TRBV12-5	TRBJ2-7	CASGFRDRAHEQYF	TGTGCTAGTGGTTTCCGGGACAGGGCTCACGAGCAGTACTTC
NA	many	TRBV2	TRBJ2-1	CASSERNEQFF	TGTGCCAGCAGTGAGAGGAATGAGCAGTTCTTC
NA	NA	TRBV4-2	TRBJ1-2	CASSQGQEALRGYTF	TGTGCCAGCAGCCAAGGACAGGAAGCCCTGCGGGGCTACACCTTC
NA	few	TRBV7-6	TRBJ2-6	CASSLGWDPGANVLTF	TGTGCCAGCAGCTTAGGCTGGGATCCCGGGGCCAACGTCCTGACTTTC
TRBD2	NA	TRBV25-1	TRBJ2-1	CASSEREGPVNEQFF	TGTGCCAGCAGTGAGCGGGAGGGCCCAGTTAATGAGCAGTTCTTC